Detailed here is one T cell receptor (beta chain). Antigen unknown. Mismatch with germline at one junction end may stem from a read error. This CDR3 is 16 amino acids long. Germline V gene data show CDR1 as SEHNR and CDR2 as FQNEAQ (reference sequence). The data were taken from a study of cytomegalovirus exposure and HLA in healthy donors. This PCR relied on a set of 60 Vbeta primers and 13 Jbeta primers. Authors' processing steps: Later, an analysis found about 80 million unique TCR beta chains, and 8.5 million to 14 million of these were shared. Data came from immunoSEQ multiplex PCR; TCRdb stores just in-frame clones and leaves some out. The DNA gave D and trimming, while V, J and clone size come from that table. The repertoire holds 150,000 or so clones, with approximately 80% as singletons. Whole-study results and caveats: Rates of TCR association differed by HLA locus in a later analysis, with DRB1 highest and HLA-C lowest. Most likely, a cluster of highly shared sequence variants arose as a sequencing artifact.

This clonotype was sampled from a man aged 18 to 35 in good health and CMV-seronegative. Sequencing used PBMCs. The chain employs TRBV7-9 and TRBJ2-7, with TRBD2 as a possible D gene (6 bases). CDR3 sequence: CSSSLAGGTPVHEQYF. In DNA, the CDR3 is TGTTCCAGCAGCTTAGCCGGCGGGACCCCTGTCCACGAGCAGTACTTC. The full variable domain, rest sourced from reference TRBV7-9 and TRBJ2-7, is DTGVSQNPRHKITKRGQNVTFRCDPISEHNRLYWYRQTLGQGPEFLTYFQNEAQLEKSRLLSDRFSAERPKGSFSTLEIQRTEQGDSAMYLCSSSLAGGTPVHEQYFGPGTRLTVT.